Sequencing of this TCR beta chain was carried out in a study of shared clonotypes between healthy human individuals. Findings and caveats of the study: Rarefaction exposed incomplete sorted-subset sequencing despite large depth. Across a handful of donors, naive CD4 shared 5% to 6.5%, naive CD8 around 3.5%, memory CD4 about 2.5%, memory CD8 0.4% to 0.5%. Clonotype sharing levels among donors were expected to vary with sequencing depth.

This clone was detected only once. The antigen remains undetermined. This CDR3 has 14 residues. The V end lost 4 bases, the J end lost 7 bases, and 17 bases lay between the germline ends. Germline CDR1 SNHLY, CDR2 FYNNEI. Assay: immunoSEQ multiplex PCR; the TCRdb copy retains only in-frame clones and omits some. Altogether hundreds of thousands of clones are present, approximately 79% being singletons, with the ten largest covering about 1.8%. The rearrangement links TRBV2 to TRBJ2-7; D might be TRBD1 or TRBD2, each matching 6 bases. Sample: memory CD4+ T cells sorted from blood. Subset noted: CD45RA-negative fraction. This TCR was sampled from a woman between 25 and 40 years old in good health. CDR3 loop: CASSGTSQGREQYF. In DNA, the CDR3 is TGTGCCAGCAGTGGGACTTCCCAGGGGAGGGAGCAGTACTTC.